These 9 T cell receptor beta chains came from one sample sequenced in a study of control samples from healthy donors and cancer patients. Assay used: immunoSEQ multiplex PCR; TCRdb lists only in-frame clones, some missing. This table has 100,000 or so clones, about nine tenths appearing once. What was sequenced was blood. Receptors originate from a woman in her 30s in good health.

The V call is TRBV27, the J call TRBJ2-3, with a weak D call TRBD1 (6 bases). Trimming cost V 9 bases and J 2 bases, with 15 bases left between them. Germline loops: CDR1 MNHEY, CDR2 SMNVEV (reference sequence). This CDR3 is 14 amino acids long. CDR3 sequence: CASGGHISTDTQYF. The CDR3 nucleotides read TGTGCCAGTGGGGGACACATATCCACAGATACGCAGTATTTT.

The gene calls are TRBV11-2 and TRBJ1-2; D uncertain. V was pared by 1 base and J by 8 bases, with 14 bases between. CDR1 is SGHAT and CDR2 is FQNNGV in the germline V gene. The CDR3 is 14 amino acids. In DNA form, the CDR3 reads TGTGCCAGCAGCTTAGTAGGGCAGACCCGGGGCTACACCTTC. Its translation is CASSLVGQTRGYTF.

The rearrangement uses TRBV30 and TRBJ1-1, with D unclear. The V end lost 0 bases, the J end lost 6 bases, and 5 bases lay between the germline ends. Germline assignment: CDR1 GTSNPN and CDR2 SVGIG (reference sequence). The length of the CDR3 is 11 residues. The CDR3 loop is CAWSVRPEAFF. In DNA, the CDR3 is TGTGCCTGGAGTGTACGTCCTGAAGCTTTCTTT.

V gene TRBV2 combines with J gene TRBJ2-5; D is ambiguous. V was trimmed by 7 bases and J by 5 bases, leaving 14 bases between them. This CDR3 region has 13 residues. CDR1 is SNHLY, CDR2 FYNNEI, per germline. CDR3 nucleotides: TGTGCCAGCATTCCTGGTGAAATGGAGACCCAGTACTTC. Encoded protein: CASIPGEMETQYF. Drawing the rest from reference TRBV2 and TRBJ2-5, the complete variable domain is EPEVTQTPSHQVTQMGQEVILRCVPISNHLYFYWYRQILGQKVEFLVSFYNNEISEKSEIFDDQFSVERPDGSNFTLKIRSTKLEDSAMYFCASIPGEMETQYFGPGTRLLVL.

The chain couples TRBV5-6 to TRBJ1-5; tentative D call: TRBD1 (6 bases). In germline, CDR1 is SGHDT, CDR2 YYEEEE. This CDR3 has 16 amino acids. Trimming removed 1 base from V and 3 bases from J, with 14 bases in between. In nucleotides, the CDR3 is TGTGCCAGCAGCTTGTACGGGGGCACCTACAATCAGCCCCAGCATTTT. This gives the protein CASSLYGGTYNQPQHF.

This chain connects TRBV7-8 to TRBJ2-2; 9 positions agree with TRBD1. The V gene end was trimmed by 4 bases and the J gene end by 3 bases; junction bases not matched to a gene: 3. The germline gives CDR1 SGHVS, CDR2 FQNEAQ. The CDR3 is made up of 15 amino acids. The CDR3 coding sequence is TGTGCCAGCAGCTCCGGGACAGGGTACACCGGGGAGCTGTTTTTT. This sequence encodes CASSSGTGYTGELFF.

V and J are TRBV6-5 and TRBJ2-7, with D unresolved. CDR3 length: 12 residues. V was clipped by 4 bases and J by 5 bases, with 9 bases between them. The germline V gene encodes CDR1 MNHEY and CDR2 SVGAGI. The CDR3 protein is CASSFDGDEQYF. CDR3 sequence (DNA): TGTGCCAGCAGTTTTGACGGTGACGAGCAGTACTTC.

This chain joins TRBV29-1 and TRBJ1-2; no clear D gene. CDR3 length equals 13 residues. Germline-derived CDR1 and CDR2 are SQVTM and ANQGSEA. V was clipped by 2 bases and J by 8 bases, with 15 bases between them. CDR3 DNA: TGCAGCGTTGAACGTGGGTCGTCGGGGGGCTACACCTTC. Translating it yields CSVERGSSGGYTF.

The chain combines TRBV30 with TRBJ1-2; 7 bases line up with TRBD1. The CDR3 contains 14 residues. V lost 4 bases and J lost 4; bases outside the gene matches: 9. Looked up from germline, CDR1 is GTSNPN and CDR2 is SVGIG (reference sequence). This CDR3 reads CAWKLQGLIYGYTF. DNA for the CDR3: TGTGCCTGGAAATTACAGGGGCTTATCTATGGCTACACCTTC.